The rows below give T cell receptor beta chains drawn from one sample of a study of Graves' ophthalmopathy and Graves' hyperthyroidism. MiXCR, run by TCRdb on the multiplex PCR reads, gives a single entry per CDR3 protein. The data hold a few hundred thousand distinct CDR3 sequences, with roughly 21% observed a single time. The sequencing input was peripheral blood. The receptors derive from a woman between 18 and 30 years old with stable Graves' hyperthyroidism. Both conserved end residues are part of each CDR3. The order of the fields is CDR3 DNA, CDR3 protein, D gene, J gene, clone size, V gene. D genes are given only for firm matches. Clone size appears in some rows only: once, few, many, or a class for an expanded clone.

TGCAGTGCTAGAGGGCAGAACTATAATTCACCCCTCCACTTT	CSARGQNYNSPLHF	-	TRBJ1-6	once	TRBV20-1
TGCAGTGCTAGATACACGACTAGAATATTTCGTTACGAGCAGTACTTC	CSARYTTRIFRYEQYF	-	TRBJ2-7	many	TRBV20-1
TGTGCCAGCAGTGAACGGGCACAGGGCGAGAACACCGGGGAGCTGTTTTTT	CASSERAQGENTGELFF	-	TRBJ2-2	many	TRBV6-1
TGTGCCAGCAGTTTAACGAGCAGGGCCACCGGGGAGCTGTTTTTT	CASSLTSRATGELFF	-	TRBJ2-2	many	TRBV12-3/TRBV12-4
TGTGCCACCAGCAAGGAGGGGGGCCCCAGAGAGACCCAGTACTTC	CATSKEGGPRETQYF	-	TRBJ2-5	-	TRBV15
TGTGCCAGCAATACCCAACCCCTGAACACTGAAGCTTTCTTT	CASNTQPLNTEAFF	-	TRBJ1-1	many	TRBV6-1
TGTGCCAGCAGTTTATACCTGCTTAAGCTCGAGGGGATCGATCAGCCCCAGCATTTT	CASSLYLLKLEGIDQPQHF	-	TRBJ1-5	-	TRBV28
TGTGCCAGCAGCGAAGGTTCGGGGGGGAACACTGAAGCTTTCTTT	CASSEGSGGNTEAFF	-	TRBJ1-1	few	TRBV7-9
TGTGCCAGCAGCTTAAATTCTCTGGCAATGGACACCGGGGAGCTGTTTTTT	CASSLNSLAMDTGELFF	-	TRBJ2-2	many	TRBV11-2
TGTGCCAGCAGCTTCGGACAGCTCGAGCAGTACTTC	CASSFGQLEQYF	-	TRBJ2-7	-	TRBV7-2
TGTGCCAGCAGCCCTTCGGAACAGGGAAATTCACCCCTCCACTTT	CASSPSEQGNSPLHF	-	TRBJ1-6	many	TRBV9
TGTGCCAGCAGCCAGGACAGGGCGAACGAGCAGTACTTC	CASSQDRANEQYF	TRBD1	TRBJ2-7	many	TRBV14
TGTGCCTGGGCCTACAGGCGCTCTGGGGCCAACGTCCTGACTTTC	CAWAYRRSGANVLTF	-	TRBJ2-6	few	TRBV30
TGTGCCACAGAAGGGGGGAATTCACCCCTCCACTTT	CATEGGNSPLHF	-	TRBJ1-6	-	TRBV6-2/TRBV6-3
TGTGCCAGCAGTAAGGAGGATTACCAGCCCCAGCATTTT	CASSKEDYQPQHF	-	TRBJ1-5	-	TRBV12-3/TRBV12-4
TGTGCCAGCAGTGCGACAGGGGGGGGATATAATTCACCCCTCCACTTT	CASSATGGGYNSPLHF	TRBD1	TRBJ1-6	many	TRBV25-1
TGTGCCAGCAGTCTACCAAGACAGGGGGCCCGCGAGCAGTACTTC	CASSLPRQGAREQYF	TRBD1	TRBJ2-7	many	TRBV28